The 19 T cell receptor beta chains below all came from one sample that was sequenced in a study of T cells in Graves' hyperthyroidism and ophthalmopathy. RNA transcripts provided the source from which TCR beta CDR3 regions were amplified. Carried out on the TCR CDR3, a first-round RT-PCR used the HTBI primer set. MiXCR was run by TCRdb on the multiplex PCR reads, yielding one entry per CDR3 protein. This sample yields under 350,000 distinct CDR3 sequences, of which about 18% are seen a single time; less than 65% belongs to the top ten. Sequencing was performed on blood. The receptors were sampled from a woman aged 50 to 60 with Graves' hyperthyroidism.

With regard to this clonotype: It may be a read error: a sequence one base away is much more abundant. This chain uses TRBV12-3 or TRBV12-4 with TRBJ2-3, with D perhaps given as TRBD1 or TRBD2 (5 bases each). The CDR3 consists of 14 residues. V lost 3 bases to trimming and J lost 0 bases, with 7 bases between them. CDR3 sequence: CASSFEGSTDTQYF. The CDR3 bases are TGTGCCAGCAGTTTTGAGGGGAGCACAGATACGCAGTATTTT.

The chain links TRBV28 to TRBJ2-3, with a tentative D call TRBD2 (5 bases). Germline V CDR1 and CDR2: MDHEN, SYDVKM. This CDR3 has 14 amino acids. V was cut by 3 bases and J by 2 bases, with 9 bases left in between. CDR3 region: CASSLIGNTDTQYF. CDR3 nucleotides: TGTGCCAGCAGTTTGATCGGGAACACAGATACGCAGTATTTT.

This clonotype was seen repeatedly, ten times or more. The rearrangement links TRBV11-2 to TRBJ2-5, with D perhaps matching TRBD1 (5 bases). Germline CDR1 SGHAT, CDR2 FQNNGV. This CDR3 has 18 amino acids. Trimming pared 2 bases from V and 2 bases from J, leaving 21 bases between. The CDR3 protein is CASSLFPPTNTGQETQYF. As DNA, the CDR3 is TGTGCCAGCAGCTTATTCCCCCCGACAAATACAGGACAAGAGACCCAGTACTTC.

The J gene is TRBJ1-1, the V gene TRBV7-2; D might be TRBD1 (6 bases). The CDR3 is 14 residues long. From germline, CDR1 is SGHTA and CDR2 FQGNSA. Trimming took 2 bases from V and 5 from J, leaving 12 bases between them. The CDR3 region has the DNA TGTGCCAGCAGCTTAATCGGGGGCGCGACTGAAGCTTTCTTT. Translating gives CASSLIGGATEAFF.

The chain is built from TRBV19 and TRBJ1-1, with TRBD1 identical over 11 bases. J was trimmed by 3 bases and V by 4 bases; bases with no gene match: 4. CDR1 LNHDA and CDR2 SQIVND come from the germline V gene (reference sequence). The length of the CDR3 is 15 residues. CDR3: CASSTLDRGHTEAFF. The CDR3 nucleotides are TGTGCCAGTAGTACCTTGGACAGGGGGCACACTGAAGCTTTCTTT.

This clonotype appeared a few times. This chain connects TRBV18 to TRBJ2-1; weak D call: TRBD1 (6 bases). The V gene's germline CDR1 is KGHSH and CDR2 LQKENI. With 3 bases removed from V and 10 bases from J, the gap between germline ends came to 13 bases. This CDR3 contains 13 residues. The CDR3 DNA is TGTGCCAGCTCACCCACAGGGTCGCGAGAGCAGTTCTTC. Translation: CASSPTGSREQFF. Full variable domain (remainder filled in from reference TRBV18 and TRBJ2-1): NAGVMQNPRHLVRRRGQEARLRCSPMKGHSHVYWYRQLPEEGLKFMVYLQKENIIDESGMPKERFSAEFPKEGPSILRIQQVVRGDSAAYFCASSPTGSREQFFGPGTRLTVL.

In this sample, this clonotype turned up many times. V usage is TRBV6-1 and J usage is TRBJ2-1; TRBD2 might be the D (5 bases). Trimming took 5 bases from V and 5 from J, leaving 19 bases between them. Germline CDR1 and CDR2: MNHNS and SASEGT. CDR3 size: 16 residues. In DNA form, the CDR3 reads TGTGCCAGCAGTTACACTACGTATAAGGGAGACAATGAGCAGTTCTTC. Protein sequence: CASSYTTYKGDNEQFF.

This clonotype came up many times. The V and J genes are TRBV13 and TRBJ1-1; D possibly corresponds to TRBD1 (5 bases). V was pared by 5 bases and J by 3 bases, with 13 bases between. The CDR3 contains 14 residues. The germline V gene encodes CDR1 PRHDT and CDR2 FYEKMQ (reference sequence). As DNA, the CDR3 is TGTGCCAGCAGCCTAACGGAACAGGACACTGAAGCTTTCTTT. Its protein product is CASSLTEQDTEAFF.

This clonotype occurred a few times. The chain joins TRBV7-9 to TRBJ1-4; possible D gene TRBD1, 5 bases. The V and J ends lost 3 bases and 8 bases respectively, with 16 bases between them. Germline V lookup: CDR1 SEHNR, CDR2 FQNEAQ (reference sequence). The length of the CDR3 is 15 residues. This CDR3 reads CASSFGGAGEEKLFF. CDR3 sequence (DNA): TGTGCCAGCAGCTTTGGAGGGGCGGGGGAAGAAAAACTGTTTTTT.

This clonotype came up a few times. CDR3 nucleotide sequence: TGTGCCAGCCATAGTCGATTCGGCTATACAGATACGCAGTATTTT. The encoded protein is CASHSRFGYTDTQYF. The chain is built from TRBV19 and TRBJ2-3; D ambiguous. The CDR3 spans 15 residues. Germline loops: CDR1 LNHDA, CDR2 SQIVND (reference sequence). V gave up 9 bases and J gave up 3 bases, with 19 bases separating them.

This chain links TRBV5-1 with TRBJ2-3; TRBD2 might be the D (6 bases). Trimming pared 3 bases from V and 5 bases from J, leaving 22 bases between. The germline CDR1 and CDR2 sequences are SGHRS and YFSETQ. There are 17 residues in the CDR3. CDR3 residues: CASSWTHKREAKDTQYF. CDR3 bases: TGCGCCAGCAGCTGGACCCATAAGAGGGAGGCGAAAGATACGCAGTATTTT.

This clonotype was recorded a few times. This chain links TRBV7-2 with TRBJ1-2, with D possibly being TRBD1 (5 bases). Germline CDR1 reads SGHTA; CDR2 reads FQGNSA. V was cut by 1 base and J by 3 bases, with 18 bases left in between. The CDR3 consists of 17 residues. The CDR3 DNA sequence: TGTGCCAGCAGCTTAGGATCAGGGTCCCTCGATCACTATGGCTACACCTTC. Residues: CASSLGSGSLDHYGYTF.

This sequence joins TRBV10-1 and TRBJ2-1; 9 nucleotides align to TRBD2. This CDR3 is built from 16 residues. CDR1 is WNHNN, CDR2 SYGVQD, per germline (reference sequence). Unmatched junction bases numbered 10, after V lost 2 bases and J lost 8 bases. The CDR3 nucleotides read TGCGCCAGCAGTGAGATCGCGGGAGGGCCTGTCGATGAGCAGTTCTTC. It codes for CASSEIAGGPVDEQFF.

The chain couples TRBV6-2 or TRBV6-3 to TRBJ2-7; no reliable D call. Trimming cost V 6 bases and J 6 bases, with 9 bases left between them. The CDR3 loop spans 11 amino acids. From germline, CDR1 is MNHEY and CDR2 SVGEGT. The CDR3 protein is CASSYGREQYF. The CDR3 DNA is TGTGCCAGCAGCTACGGCCGCGAGCAGTACTTC.

In DNA, the CDR3 is TGTGCCAGCAGTGATTGGGGTGAGCAGTTCTTC. Translated: CASSDWGEQFF. The chain recombines TRBV6-1 with TRBJ2-1; D gene unclear. Germline V gene sequence: CDR1 MNHNS, CDR2 SASEGT. The length of the CDR3 is 11 residues. V shed 3 bases and J shed 9 bases, with 6 bases lying between them.

This chain connects TRBV27 to TRBJ1-1; no clear D. The CDR3 spans 15 residues. V was trimmed by 2 bases and J by 1 base, leaving 11 bases between them. Per germline, CDR1 MNHEY and CDR2 SMNVEV (reference sequence). The CDR3 nucleotides read TGTGCCAGCAGTTTAAGAGGGTATGCGAACACTGAAGCTTTCTTT. Amino acid sequence: CASSLRGYANTEAFF.

This chain links TRBV30 with TRBJ2-5; TRBD2 agrees at 10 bases. This CDR3 is 16 amino acids long. Germline lookup yields CDR1 GTSNPN and CDR2 SVGIG (reference sequence). The ends lost 0 bases at V and 5 bases at J; junction bases unmatched: 9. CDR3 amino acids: CAWSVGSGGLGETQYF. CDR3 DNA sequence: TGTGCCTGGAGTGTAGGTAGCGGGGGGCTAGGGGAGACCCAGTACTTC. Based on the CDR3 plus reference TRBV30 and TRBJ2-5, the full variable domain is SQTIHQWPATLVQPVGSPLSLECTVEGTSNPNLYWYRQAAGRGLQLLFYSVGIGQISSEVPQNLSASRPQDRQFILSSKKLLLSDSGFYLCAWSVGSGGLGETQYFGPGTRLLVL.

This clonotype was seen a few times. The V call is TRBV4-2, the J call TRBJ2-3; 9 bases align to TRBD2. V trimming: 2 bases; J trimming: 5 bases; junction bases outside the gene matches: 8. The germline V gene encodes CDR1 LGHNA and CDR2 YNFKEQ. The CDR3 totals 16 residues. The CDR3 nucleotides read TGTGCCAGCAGCCAATCCGCGGGAGGGCCAGAAGATACGCAGTATTTT. This codes for CASSQSAGGPEDTQYF.

This clonotype was seen more than once but under ten times. The genes are TRBV4-2 and TRBJ2-1; D uncertain. V lost 0 bases to trimming and J lost 7 bases, with 13 bases between them. Germline V lookup: CDR1 LGHNA, CDR2 YNFKEQ. The CDR3 runs to 15 residues. The CDR3 DNA sequence: TGTGCCAGCAGCCAAGAGCTGGGTTTGAAAAATGAGCAGTTCTTC. Protein: CASSQELGLKNEQFF.